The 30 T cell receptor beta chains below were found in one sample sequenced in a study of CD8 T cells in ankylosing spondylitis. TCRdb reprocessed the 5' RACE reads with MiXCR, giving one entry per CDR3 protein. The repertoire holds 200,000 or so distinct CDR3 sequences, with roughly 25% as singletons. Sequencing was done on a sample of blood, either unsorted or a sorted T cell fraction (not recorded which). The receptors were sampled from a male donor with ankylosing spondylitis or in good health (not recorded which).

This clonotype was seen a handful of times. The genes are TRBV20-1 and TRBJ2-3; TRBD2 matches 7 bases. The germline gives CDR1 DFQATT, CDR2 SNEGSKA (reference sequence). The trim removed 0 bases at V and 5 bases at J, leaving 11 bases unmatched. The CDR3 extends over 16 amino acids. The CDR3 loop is CSARDWASGSQDTQYF. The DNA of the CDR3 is TGCAGTGCTAGAGATTGGGCTAGCGGATCCCAAGATACGCAGTATTTT.

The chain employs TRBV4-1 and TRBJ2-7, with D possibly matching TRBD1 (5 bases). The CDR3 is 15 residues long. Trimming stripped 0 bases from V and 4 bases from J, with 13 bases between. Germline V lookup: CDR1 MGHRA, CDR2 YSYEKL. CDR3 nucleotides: TGCGCCAGCAGCCAAGAGTCAGGGAATGGGTACGAGCAGTACTTC. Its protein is CASSQESGNGYEQYF.

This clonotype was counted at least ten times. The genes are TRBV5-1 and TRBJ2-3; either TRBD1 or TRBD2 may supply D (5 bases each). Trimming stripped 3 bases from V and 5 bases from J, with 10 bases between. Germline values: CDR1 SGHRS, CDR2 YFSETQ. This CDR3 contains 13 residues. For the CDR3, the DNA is TGCGCCAGCAGCTCACCTGGGGGAGATACGCAGTATTTT. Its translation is CASSSPGGDTQYF.

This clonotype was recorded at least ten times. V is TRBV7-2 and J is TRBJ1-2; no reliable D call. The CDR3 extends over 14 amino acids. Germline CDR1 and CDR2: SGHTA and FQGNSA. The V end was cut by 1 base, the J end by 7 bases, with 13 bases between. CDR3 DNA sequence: TGTGCCAGCAGCTTAGGTGGTTCAGGAACTGGCTACACCTTC. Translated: CASSLGGSGTGYTF. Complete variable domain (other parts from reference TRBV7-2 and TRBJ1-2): GAGVSQSPSNKVTEKGKDVELRCDPISGHTALYWYRQSLGQGLEFLIYFQGNSAPDKSGLPSDRFSAERTGGSVSTLTIQRTQQEDSAVYLCASSLGGSGTGYTFGSGTRLTVV.

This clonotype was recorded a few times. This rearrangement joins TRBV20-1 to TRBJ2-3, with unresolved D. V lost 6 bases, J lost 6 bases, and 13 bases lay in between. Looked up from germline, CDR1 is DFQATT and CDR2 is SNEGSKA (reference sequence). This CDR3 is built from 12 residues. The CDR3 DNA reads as TGCAGTGCGGTGGACCTGGGGGATACGCAGTATTTT. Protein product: CSAVDLGDTQYF.

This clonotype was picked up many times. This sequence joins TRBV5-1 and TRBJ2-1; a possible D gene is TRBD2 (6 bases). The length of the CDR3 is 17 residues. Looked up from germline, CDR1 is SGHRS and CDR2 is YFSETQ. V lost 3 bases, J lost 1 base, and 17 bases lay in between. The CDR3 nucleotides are TGCGCCAGCAGCTCGCCGAACCGGGGAGGTTCCTACAATGAGCAGTTCTTC. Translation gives CASSSPNRGGSYNEQFF.

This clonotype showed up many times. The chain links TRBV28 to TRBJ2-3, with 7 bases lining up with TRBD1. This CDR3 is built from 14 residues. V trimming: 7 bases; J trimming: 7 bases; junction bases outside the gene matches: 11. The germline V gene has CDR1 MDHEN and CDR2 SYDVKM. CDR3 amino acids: CASTTGALQHTQYF. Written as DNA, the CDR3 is TGTGCCAGCACAACAGGGGCACTTCAGCATACGCAGTATTTT.

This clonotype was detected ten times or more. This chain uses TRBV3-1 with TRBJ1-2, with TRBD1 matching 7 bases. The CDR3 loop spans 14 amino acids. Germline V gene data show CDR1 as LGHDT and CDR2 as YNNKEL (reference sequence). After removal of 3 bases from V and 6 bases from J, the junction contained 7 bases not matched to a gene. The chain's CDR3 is CASSQLQGTDGYTF. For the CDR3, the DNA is TGTGCCAGCAGCCAGTTACAGGGGACGGATGGCTACACCTTC. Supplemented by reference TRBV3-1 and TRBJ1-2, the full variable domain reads DTAVSQTPKYLVTQMGNDKSIKCEQNLGHDTMYWYKQDSKKFLKIMFSYNNKELIINETVPNRFSPKSPDKAHLNLHINSLELGDSAVYFCASSQLQGTDGYTFGSGTRLTVV.

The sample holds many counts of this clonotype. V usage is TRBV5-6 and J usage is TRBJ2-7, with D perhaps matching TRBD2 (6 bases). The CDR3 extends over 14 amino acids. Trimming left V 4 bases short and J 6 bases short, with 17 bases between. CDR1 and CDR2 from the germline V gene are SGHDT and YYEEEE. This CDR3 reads CASSPGPSEREQYF. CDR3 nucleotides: TGTGCCAGCAGCCCGGGTCCTAGCGAGCGCGAGCAGTACTTC.

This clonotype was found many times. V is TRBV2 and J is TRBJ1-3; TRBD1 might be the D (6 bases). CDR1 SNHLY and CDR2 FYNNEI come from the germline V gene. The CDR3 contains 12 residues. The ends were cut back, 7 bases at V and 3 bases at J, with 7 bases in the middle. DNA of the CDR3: TGTGCCAGCAACAGGGTTGGAAACACCATATATTTT. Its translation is CASNRVGNTIYF.

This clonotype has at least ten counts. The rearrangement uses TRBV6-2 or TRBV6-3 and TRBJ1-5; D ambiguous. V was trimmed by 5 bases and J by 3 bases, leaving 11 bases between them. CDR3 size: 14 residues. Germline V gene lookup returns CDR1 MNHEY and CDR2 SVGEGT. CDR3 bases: TGTGCCAGCAGTCGACGGGCTGACAATCAGCCCCAGCATTTT. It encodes CASSRRADNQPQHF.

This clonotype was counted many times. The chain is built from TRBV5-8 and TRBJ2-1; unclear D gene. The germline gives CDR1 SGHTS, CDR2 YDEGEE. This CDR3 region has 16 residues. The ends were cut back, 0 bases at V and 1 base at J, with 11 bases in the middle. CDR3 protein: CASSLDLGLSYNEQFF. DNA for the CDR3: TGTGCCAGCAGCTTGGATCTGGGTTTATCCTACAATGAGCAGTTCTTC.

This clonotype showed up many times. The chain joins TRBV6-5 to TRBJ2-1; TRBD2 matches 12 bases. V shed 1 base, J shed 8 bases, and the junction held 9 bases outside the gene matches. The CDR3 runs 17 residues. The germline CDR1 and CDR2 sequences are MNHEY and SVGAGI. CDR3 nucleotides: TGTGCCAGCAGTTACTTCCTAGCGGGAGGGAAGGAAGATGAGCAGTTCTTC. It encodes CASSYFLAGGKEDEQFF.

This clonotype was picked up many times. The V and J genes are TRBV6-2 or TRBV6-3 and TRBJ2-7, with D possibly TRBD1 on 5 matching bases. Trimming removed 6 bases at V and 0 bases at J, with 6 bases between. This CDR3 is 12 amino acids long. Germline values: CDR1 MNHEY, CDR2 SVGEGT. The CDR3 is CASRGDSYEQYF. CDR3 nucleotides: TGTGCCAGCAGAGGGGACTCCTACGAGCAGTACTTC.

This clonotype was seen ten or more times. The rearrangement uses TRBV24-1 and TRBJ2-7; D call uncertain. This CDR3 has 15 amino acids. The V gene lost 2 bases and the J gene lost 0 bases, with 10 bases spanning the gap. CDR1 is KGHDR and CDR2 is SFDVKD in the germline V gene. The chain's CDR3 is CATSDSRQASYEQYF. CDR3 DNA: TGTGCCACCAGTGATTCTCGGCAGGCCTCCTACGAGCAGTACTTC.

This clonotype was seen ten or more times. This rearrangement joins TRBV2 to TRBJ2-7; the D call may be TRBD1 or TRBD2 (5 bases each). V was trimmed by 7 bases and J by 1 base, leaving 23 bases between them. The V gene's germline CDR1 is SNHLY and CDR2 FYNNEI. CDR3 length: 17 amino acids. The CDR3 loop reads CASKATLQGAASYEQYF. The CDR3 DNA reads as TGTGCCAGCAAAGCCACTCTCCAGGGAGCGGCATCCTACGAGCAGTACTTC.

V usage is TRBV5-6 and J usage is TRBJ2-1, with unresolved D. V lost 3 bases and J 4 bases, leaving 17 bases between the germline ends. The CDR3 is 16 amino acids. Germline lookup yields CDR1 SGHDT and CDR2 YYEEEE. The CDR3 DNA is TGTGCCAGCAGCTACTGGGTGCAGTCCACATACAATGAGCAGTTCTTC. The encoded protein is CASSYWVQSTYNEQFF.

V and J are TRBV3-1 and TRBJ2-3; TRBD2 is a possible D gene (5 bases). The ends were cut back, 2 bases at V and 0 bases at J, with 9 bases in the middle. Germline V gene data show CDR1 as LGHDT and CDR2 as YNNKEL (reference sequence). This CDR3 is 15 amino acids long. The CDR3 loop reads CASSQFGGSTDTQYF. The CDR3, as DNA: TGTGCCAGCAGCCAATTTGGCGGGAGCACAGATACGCAGTATTTT.

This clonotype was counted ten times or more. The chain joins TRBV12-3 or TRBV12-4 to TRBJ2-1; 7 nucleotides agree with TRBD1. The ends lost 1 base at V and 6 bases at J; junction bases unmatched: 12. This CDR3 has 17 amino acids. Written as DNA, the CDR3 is TGTGCCAGCAGTTTAGGACTTGGGCAGTCAGGGGGCAATGAGCAGTTCTTC. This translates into CASSLGLGQSGGNEQFF.

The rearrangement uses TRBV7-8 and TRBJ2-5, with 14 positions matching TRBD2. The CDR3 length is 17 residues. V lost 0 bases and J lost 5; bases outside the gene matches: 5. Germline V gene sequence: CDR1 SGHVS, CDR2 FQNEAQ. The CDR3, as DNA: TGTGCCAGCAGCTTAGCCCGACTAGCGGGAGGGAACGAGACCCAGTACTTC. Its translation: CASSLARLAGGNETQYF.

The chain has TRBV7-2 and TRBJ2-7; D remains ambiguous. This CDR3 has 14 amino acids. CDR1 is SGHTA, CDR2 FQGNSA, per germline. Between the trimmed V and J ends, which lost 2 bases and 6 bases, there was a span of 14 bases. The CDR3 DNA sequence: TGTGCCAGCAGCTTAAGCAGCGCCCTCCTCGAGCAGTACTTC. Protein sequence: CASSLSSALLEQYF.

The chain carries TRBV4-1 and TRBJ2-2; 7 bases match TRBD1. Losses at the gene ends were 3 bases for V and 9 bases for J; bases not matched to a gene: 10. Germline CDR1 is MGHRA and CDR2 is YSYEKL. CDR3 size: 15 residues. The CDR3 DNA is TGCGCCAGCAGCCAGATAGACAGGGACGACCGGGAGCTGTTTTTT. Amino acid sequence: CASSQIDRDDRELFF.

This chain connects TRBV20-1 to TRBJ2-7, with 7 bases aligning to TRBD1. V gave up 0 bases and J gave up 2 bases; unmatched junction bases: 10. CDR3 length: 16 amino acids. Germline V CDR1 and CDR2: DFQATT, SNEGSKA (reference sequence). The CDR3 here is CSARDIVDRAAYEQYF. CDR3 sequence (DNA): TGCAGTGCTAGAGATATAGTAGACAGGGCAGCCTACGAGCAGTACTTC.

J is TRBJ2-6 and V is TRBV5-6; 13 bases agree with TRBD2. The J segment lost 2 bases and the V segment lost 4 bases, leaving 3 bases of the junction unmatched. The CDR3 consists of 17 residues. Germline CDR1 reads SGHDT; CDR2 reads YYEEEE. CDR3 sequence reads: CASSTGLAGAGANVLTF. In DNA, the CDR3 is TGTGCCAGCAGCACCGGACTAGCGGGAGCTGGGGCCAACGTCCTGACTTTC.

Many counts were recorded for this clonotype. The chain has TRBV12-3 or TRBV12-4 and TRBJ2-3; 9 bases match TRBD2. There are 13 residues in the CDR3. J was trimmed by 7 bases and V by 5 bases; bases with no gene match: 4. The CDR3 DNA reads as TGTGCCAGCAGTCCCCTAGCGGGGAATACGCAGTATTTT. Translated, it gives CASSPLAGNTQYF.

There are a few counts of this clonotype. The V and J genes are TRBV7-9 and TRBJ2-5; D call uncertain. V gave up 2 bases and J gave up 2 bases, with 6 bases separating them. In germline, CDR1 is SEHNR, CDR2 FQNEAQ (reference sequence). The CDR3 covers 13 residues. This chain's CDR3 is CASSLLGQETQYF. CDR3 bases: TGTGCCAGCAGCTTATTAGGGCAAGAGACCCAGTACTTC.

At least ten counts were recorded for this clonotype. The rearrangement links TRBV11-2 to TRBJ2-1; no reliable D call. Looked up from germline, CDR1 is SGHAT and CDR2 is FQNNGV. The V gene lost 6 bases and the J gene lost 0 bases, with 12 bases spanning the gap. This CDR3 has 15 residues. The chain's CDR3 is CASSKQFSSYNEQFF. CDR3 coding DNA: TGTGCCAGCAGTAAACAGTTTAGCTCCTACAATGAGCAGTTCTTC.

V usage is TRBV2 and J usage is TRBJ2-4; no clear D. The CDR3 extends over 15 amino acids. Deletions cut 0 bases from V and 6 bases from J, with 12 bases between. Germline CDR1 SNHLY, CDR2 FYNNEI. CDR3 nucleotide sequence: TGTGCCAGCAGTGAAGCGCCCGGCAGAGCAAACATTCAGTACTTC. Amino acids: CASSEAPGRANIQYF.

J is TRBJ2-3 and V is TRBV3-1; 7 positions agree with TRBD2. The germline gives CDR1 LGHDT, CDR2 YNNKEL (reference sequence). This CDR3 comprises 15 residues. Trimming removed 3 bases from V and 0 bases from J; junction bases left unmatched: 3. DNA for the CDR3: TGTGCCAGCAGCCAGCAAGCGGGAAGCACAGATACGCAGTATTTT. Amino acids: CASSQQAGSTDTQYF.

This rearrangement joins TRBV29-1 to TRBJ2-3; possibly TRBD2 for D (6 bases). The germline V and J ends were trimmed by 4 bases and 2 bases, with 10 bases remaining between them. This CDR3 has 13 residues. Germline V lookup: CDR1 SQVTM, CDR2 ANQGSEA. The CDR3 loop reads CSVGRDPTDTQYF. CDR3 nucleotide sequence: TGCAGCGTTGGGCGGGATCCCACAGATACGCAGTATTTT.